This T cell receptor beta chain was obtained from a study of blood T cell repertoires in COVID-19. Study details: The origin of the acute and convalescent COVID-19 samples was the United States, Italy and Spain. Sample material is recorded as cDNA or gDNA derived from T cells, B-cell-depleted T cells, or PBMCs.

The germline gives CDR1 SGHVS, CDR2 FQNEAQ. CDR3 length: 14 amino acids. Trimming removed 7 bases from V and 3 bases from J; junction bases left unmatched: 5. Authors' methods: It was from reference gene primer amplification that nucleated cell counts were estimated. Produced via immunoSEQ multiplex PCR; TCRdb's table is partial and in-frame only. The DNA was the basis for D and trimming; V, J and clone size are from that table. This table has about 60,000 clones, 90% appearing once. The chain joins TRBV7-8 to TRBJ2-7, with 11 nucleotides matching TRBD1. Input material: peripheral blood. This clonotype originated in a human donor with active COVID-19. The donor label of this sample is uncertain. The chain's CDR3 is CASKIGTGGYEQYF. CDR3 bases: TGTGCCAGCAAGATCGGGACAGGGGGCTACGAGCAGTACTTC.